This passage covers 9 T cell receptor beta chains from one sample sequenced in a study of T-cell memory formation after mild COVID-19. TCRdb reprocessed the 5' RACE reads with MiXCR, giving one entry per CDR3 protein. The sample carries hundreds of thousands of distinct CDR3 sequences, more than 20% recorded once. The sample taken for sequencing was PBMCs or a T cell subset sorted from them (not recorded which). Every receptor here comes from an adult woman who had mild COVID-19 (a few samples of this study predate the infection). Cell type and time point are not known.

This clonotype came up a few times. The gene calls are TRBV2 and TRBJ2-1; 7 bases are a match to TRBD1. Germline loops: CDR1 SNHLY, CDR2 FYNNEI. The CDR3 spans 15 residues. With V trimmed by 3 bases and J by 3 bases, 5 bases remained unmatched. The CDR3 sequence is CASSENSGGYNEQFF. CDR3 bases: TGTGCCAGCAGTGAGAACTCAGGGGGCTACAATGAGCAGTTCTTC.

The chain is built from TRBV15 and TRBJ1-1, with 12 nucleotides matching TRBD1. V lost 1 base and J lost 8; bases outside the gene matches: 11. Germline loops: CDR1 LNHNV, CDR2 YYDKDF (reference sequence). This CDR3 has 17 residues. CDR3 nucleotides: TGTGCCACCAGCAGAGGGTTCCGGGACAGGGGGCGCGTAGAAGCTTTCTTT. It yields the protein CATSRGFRDRGRVEAFF.

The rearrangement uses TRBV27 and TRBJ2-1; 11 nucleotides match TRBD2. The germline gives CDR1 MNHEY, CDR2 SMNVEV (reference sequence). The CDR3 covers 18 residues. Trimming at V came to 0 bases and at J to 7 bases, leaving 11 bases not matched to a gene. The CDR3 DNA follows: TGTGCCAGCAGTTTATCCCCATTACTAGCGGGAGTTGCTAATGAGCAGTTCTTC. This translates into CASSLSPLLAGVANEQFF.

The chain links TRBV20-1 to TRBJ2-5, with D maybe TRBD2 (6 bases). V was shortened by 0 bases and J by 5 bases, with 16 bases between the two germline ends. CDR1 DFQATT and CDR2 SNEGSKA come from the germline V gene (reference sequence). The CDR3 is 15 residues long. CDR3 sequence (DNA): TGCAGTGCTAGAGATGGGACTGAGGCTGCGGAGACCCAGTACTTC. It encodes CSARDGTEAAETQYF.

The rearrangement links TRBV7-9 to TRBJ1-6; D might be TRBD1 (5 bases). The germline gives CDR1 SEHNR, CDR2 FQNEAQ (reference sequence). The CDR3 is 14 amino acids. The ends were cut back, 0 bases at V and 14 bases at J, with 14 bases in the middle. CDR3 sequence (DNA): TGTGCCAGCAGCTTAGCGCTAAAGGAGGGGACCCTCCACTTT. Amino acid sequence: CASSLALKEGTLHF.

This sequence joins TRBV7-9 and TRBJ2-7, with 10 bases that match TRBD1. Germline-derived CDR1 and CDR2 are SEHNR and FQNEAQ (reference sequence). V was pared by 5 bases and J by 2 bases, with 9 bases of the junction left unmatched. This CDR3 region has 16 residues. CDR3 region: CASSLLRDRGTYEQYF. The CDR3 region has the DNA TGTGCCAGCAGCCTACTCCGGGACAGGGGAACCTACGAGCAGTACTTC.

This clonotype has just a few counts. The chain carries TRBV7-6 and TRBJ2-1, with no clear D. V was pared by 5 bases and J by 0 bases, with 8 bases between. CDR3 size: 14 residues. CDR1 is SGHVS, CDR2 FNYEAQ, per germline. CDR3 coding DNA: TGTGCCAGCAGCCTAACGACCTCCTACAATGAGCAGTTCTTC. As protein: CASSLTTSYNEQFF.

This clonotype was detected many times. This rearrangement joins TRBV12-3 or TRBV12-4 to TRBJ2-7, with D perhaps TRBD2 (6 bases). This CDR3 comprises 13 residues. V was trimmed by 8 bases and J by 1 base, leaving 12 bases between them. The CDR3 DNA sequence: TGTGCCAGCGGGTGGGGGGATTCCTACGAGCAGTACTTC. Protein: CASGWGDSYEQYF.

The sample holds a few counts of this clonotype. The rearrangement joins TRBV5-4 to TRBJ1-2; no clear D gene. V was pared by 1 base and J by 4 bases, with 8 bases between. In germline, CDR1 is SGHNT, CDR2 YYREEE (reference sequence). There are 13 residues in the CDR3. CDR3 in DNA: TGTGCCAGCAGCTTGCAACTGTCCTATGGCTACACCTTC. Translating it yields CASSLQLSYGYTF.